One sample yielded the 21 T cell receptor beta chains listed below, sequenced in a study of T cell responses to AZD1222 COVID-19 vaccine. Produced via immunoSEQ multiplex PCR; TCRdb's table is partial and in-frame only. The sample yields some 130,000 clones, roughly 85% seen once. The starting material was peripheral blood, obtained on day 0 of AZD1222 vaccination. The source is an adult in good health.

This clone was recorded a few times. CDR3 coding DNA: TGTGCCAGTAGTACGGGGACAGGGGCCGCCTACGAGCAGTACTTC. Its protein is CASSTGTGAAYEQYF. The chain employs TRBV19 and TRBJ2-7; 10 nucleotides match TRBD1. This CDR3 contains 15 residues. Germline lookup yields CDR1 LNHDA and CDR2 SQIVND (reference sequence). V lost 4 bases and J lost 2; bases outside the gene matches: 5.

The chain joins TRBV6-6 to TRBJ1-5; no definite D call. The CDR3 runs 13 residues. The germline gives CDR1 MNHNY, CDR2 SVGAGI (reference sequence). V gave up 8 bases and J gave up 0 bases, with 8 bases separating them. DNA of the CDR3: TGTGCCAGCCAGGAGTATAGCAATCAGCCCCAGCATTTT. This translates into CASQEYSNQPQHF.

The rearrangement links TRBV5-1 to TRBJ2-2; possibly TRBD1 for D (5 bases). This CDR3 comprises 12 residues. Germline CDR1 and CDR2: SGHRS and YFSETQ. Trimming removed 3 bases from V and 7 bases from J, with 7 bases in between. CDR3 nucleotide sequence: TGCGCCAGCAGCTCCAGGGTCGGGGAGCTGTTTTTT. The encoded protein is CASSSRVGELFF. The whole variable domain, filled in from reference TRBV5-1 and TRBJ2-2, reads KAGVTQTPRYLIKTRGQQVTLSCSPISGHRSVSWYQQTPGQGLQFLFEYFSETQRNKGNFPGRFSGRQFSNSRSEMNVSTLELGDSALYLCASSSRVGELFFGEGSRLTVL.

The chain combines TRBV7-3 with TRBJ2-1, with 7 bases identical to TRBD2. This CDR3 has 14 amino acids. Germline V gene lookup returns CDR1 SGHTA and CDR2 FQGTGA. After removal of 3 bases from V and 8 bases from J, the junction contained 7 bases not matched to a gene. The chain's CDR3 is CASSLRESWDEQFF. CDR3 nucleotide sequence: TGTGCCAGCAGCTTGCGGGAGAGTTGGGATGAGCAGTTCTTC.

This clone was detected once. This chain links TRBV21-1 with TRBJ1-2; TRBD1, the table's D call, was not compared with the DNA. TRBV21-1 is an annotated pseudogene. The length of the CDR3 is 13 residues. CDR3 sequence (DNA): TGTGCCAGCAGCAAAGACAGGGGGCATGGCTACACCTTC. This gives the protein CASSKDRGHGYTF.

This chain uses TRBV6-2 or TRBV6-3 with TRBJ1-5; D perhaps matches TRBD1 (6 bases). In germline, CDR1 is MNHEY, CDR2 SVGEGT. The CDR3 contains 14 residues. Trimming removed 3 bases from V and 4 bases from J, with 10 bases in between. CDR3 residues: CASSYVGANQPQHF. The CDR3 nucleotides are TGTGCCAGCAGTTATGTGGGGGCGAATCAGCCCCAGCATTTT.

J is TRBJ2-7 and V is TRBV18, with D possibly matching TRBD1 (6 bases). Looked up from germline, CDR1 is KGHSH and CDR2 is LQKENI. V gave up 3 bases and J gave up 7 bases, with 13 bases separating them. The length of the CDR3 is 13 residues. The CDR3, as DNA: TGTGCCAGCTCACCGCCTACAGGGTGGGAGCAGTACTTC. This translates into CASSPPTGWEQYF.

The chain has TRBV6-5 and TRBJ1-4; 7 positions match TRBD1. CDR3 length: 15 amino acids. V lost 6 bases and J lost 5; bases outside the gene matches: 9. Germline-derived CDR1 and CDR2 are MNHEY and SVGAGI. CDR3 region: CASRRGPEINEKLFF. The CDR3, as DNA: TGTGCCAGCAGGAGGGGGCCTGAAATCAATGAAAAACTGTTTTTT.

The V and J genes are TRBV19 and TRBJ1-5, with D uncertain. This CDR3 spans 16 amino acids. Trimming stripped 7 bases from V and 0 bases from J, with 16 bases between. Germline V gene sequence: CDR1 LNHDA, CDR2 SQIVND (reference sequence). For the CDR3, the DNA is TGTGCCAGTACCCACGGGAGGCCGGTTAGCAATCAGCCCCAGCATTTT. Its protein is CASTHGRPVSNQPQHF.

The V gene is TRBV3-1 (or the pseudogene TRBV3-2), the J gene TRBJ2-7; a weak D match, TRBD1 (6 bases). The germline V and J ends were trimmed by 6 bases and 4 bases, with 16 bases remaining between them. CDR1 is LGHDT and CDR2 is YNNKEL in the germline V gene (reference sequence). CDR3 length: 14 residues. This CDR3 is CASRPGQPEYEQYF. CDR3 sequence (DNA): TGTGCCAGCAGACCAGGACAGCCTGAGTACGAGCAGTACTTC.

In this sample, this clone turned up once. The rearrangement uses TRBV15 and TRBJ2-1; 7 nucleotides agree with TRBD2. The CDR3 loop spans 15 amino acids. Germline V gene sequence: CDR1 LNHNV, CDR2 YYDKDF (reference sequence). The ends lost 2 bases at V and 4 bases at J; junction bases unmatched: 5. The CDR3 reads CATSRSGGVYNEQFF. The CDR3 DNA sequence: TGTGCCACCAGCAGAAGTGGGGGGGTATACAATGAGCAGTTCTTC. Supplemented by reference TRBV15 and TRBJ2-1, the full variable domain reads DAMVIQNPRYQVTQFGKPVTLSCSQTLNHNVMYWYQQKSSQAPKLLFHYYDKDFNNEADTPDNFQSRRPNTSFCFLDIRSPGLGDTAMYLCATSRSGGVYNEQFFGPGTRLTVL.

This clone occurred a few times. V is TRBV7-9 and J is TRBJ1-2; D is perhaps TRBD1 (6 bases). The CDR3 has 13 residues. The germline gives CDR1 SEHNR, CDR2 FQNEAQ (reference sequence). V dropped 3 bases and J dropped 7 bases, with 12 bases sitting between them. This chain's CDR3 is CASSFPGQSGYTF. DNA of the CDR3: TGTGCCAGCAGCTTTCCGGGACAAAGTGGCTACACCTTC.

The chain uses TRBV3-1 (or the pseudogene TRBV3-2) and TRBJ2-1; TRBD2 is a possible D gene (5 bases). The V gene lost 6 bases and the J gene lost 6 bases, with 18 bases spanning the gap. This CDR3 spans 15 amino acids. CDR1 is LGHDT, CDR2 YNNKEL, per germline (reference sequence). As DNA, the CDR3 is TGTGCCAGCAGGCCAGTGGCATCGGGAAGCAATGAGCAGTTCTTC. Translation gives CASRPVASGSNEQFF.

V usage is TRBV6-5 and J usage is TRBJ1-4; D gene unclear. The CDR3 sequence is 15 residues long. Germline V CDR1 and CDR2: MNHEY, SVGAGI. V was pared by 6 bases and J by 5 bases, with 16 bases between. The CDR3 here is CASRVIPGPNEKLFF. The CDR3 DNA reads TGTGCCAGCAGAGTTATACCGGGCCCCAATGAAAAACTGTTTTTT.

V and J are TRBV19 and TRBJ2-7, with D tentatively TRBD2 (5 bases). V lost 4 bases to trimming and J lost 5 bases, with 18 bases between them. CDR3 size: 15 residues. Germline loops: CDR1 LNHDA, CDR2 SQIVND (reference sequence). CDR3 sequence: CASSTLGERRHEQYF. The CDR3 coding sequence is TGTGCCAGTAGTACCCTTGGGGAGCGGAGACACGAGCAGTACTTC.

This clone has just one count. V gene TRBV6-5 combines with J gene TRBJ2-1; 9 positions match TRBD2. The length of the CDR3 is 15 residues. CDR1 and CDR2 from the germline V gene are MNHEY and SVGAGI. V lost 7 bases to trimming and J lost 9 bases; unmatched junction nucleotides: 13. The CDR3 reads CASTRLLAGESEQFF. CDR3 nucleotides: TGTGCCAGCACTCGACTATTAGCGGGAGAATCTGAGCAGTTCTTC.

The chain uses TRBV9 and TRBJ1-2, with 7 bases aligning to TRBD1. In germline, CDR1 is SGDLS, CDR2 YYNGEE. The length of the CDR3 is 15 residues. Trimming cost V 4 bases and J 4 bases; bases outside gene matches: 10. CDR3 DNA sequence: TGTGCCAGCAGCCCCCGCGGACAGGACTTCTATGGCTACACCTTC. Protein: CASSPRGQDFYGYTF.

V and J are TRBV5-5 and TRBJ2-3; the match to TRBD2 covers 11 bases. The germline V gene has CDR1 SGHKS and CDR2 YYEKEE (reference sequence). With 8 bases clipped from V and 4 bases from J, the junction kept 3 bases outside the gene matches. The CDR3 contains 13 residues. The CDR3 DNA sequence: TGTGCCAGTAGCGGGGGGGCCGCAGATACGCAGTATTTT. Protein: CASSGGAADTQYF.

This clone was counted a single time. The chain uses TRBV18 and TRBJ2-7; D is perhaps TRBD2 (7 bases). This CDR3 comprises 15 residues. CDR1 and CDR2 from the germline V gene are KGHSH and LQKENI. Trimming cost V 5 bases and J 3 bases, with 17 bases left between them. As DNA, the CDR3 is TGTGCCAGCTCAGCTTCGGGGGGCTACTTCTACGAGCAGTACTTC. Translation gives CASSASGGYFYEQYF.

This clone was recorded a few times. The chain is built from TRBV20-1 and TRBJ2-2; D is uncertain. The germline V gene encodes CDR1 DFQATT and CDR2 SNEGSKA (reference sequence). The CDR3 spans 11 residues. The ends were cut back, 5 bases at V and 7 bases at J, with 8 bases in the middle. CDR3 in amino acids: CSARIVGELFF. In DNA form, the CDR3 reads TGCAGTGCTCGAATAGTCGGGGAGCTGTTTTTT.

The chain employs TRBV4-1 and TRBJ1-3; D ambiguous. Germline assignment: CDR1 MGHRA and CDR2 YSYEKL. Trimming took 4 bases from V and 2 from J, leaving 12 bases between them. This CDR3 has 15 amino acids. The DNA for the CDR3 is TGCGCCAGCAGCCCCCTAGGGCTTGCTGGAAACACCATATATTTT. Residues: CASSPLGLAGNTIYF.